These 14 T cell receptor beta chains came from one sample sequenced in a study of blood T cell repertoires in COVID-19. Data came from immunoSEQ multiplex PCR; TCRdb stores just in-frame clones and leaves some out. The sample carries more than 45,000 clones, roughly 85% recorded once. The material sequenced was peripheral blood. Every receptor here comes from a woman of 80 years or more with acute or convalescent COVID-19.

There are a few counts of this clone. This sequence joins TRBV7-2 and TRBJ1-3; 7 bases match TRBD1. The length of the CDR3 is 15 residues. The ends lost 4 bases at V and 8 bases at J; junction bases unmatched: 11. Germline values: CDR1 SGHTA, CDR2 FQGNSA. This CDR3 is CASSSRQGTADTIYF. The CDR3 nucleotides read TGTGCCAGCAGCTCCAGACAGGGAACAGCAGACACCATATATTTT.

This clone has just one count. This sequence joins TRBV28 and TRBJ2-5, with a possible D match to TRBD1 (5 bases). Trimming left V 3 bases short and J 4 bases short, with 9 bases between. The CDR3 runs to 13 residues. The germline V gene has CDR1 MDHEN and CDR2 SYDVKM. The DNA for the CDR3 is TGTGCCAGCAGTTTGGGGCTGCGAGAGACCCAGTACTTC. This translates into CASSLGLRETQYF.

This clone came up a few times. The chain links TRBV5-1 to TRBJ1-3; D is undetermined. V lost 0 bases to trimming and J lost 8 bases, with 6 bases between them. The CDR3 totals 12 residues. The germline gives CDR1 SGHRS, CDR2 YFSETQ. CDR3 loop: CASSLAGDTIYF. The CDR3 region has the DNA TGCGCCAGCAGCTTGGCCGGGGACACCATATATTTT.

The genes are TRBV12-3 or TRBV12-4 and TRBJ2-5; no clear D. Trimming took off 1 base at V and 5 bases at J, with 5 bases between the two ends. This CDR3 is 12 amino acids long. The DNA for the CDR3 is TGTGCCAGCAGTTTAGGGCGGGAGACCCAGTACTTC. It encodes CASSLGRETQYF.

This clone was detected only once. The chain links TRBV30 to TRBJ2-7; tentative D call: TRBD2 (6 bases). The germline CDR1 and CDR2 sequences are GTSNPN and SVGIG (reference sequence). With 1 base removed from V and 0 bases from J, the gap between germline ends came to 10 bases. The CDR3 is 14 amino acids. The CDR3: CAWSARDFSYEQYF. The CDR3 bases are TGTGCCTGGAGTGCCCGGGACTTCTCCTACGAGCAGTACTTC. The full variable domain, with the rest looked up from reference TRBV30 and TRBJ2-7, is SQTIHQWPATLVQPVGSPLSLECTVEGTSNPNLYWYRQAAGRGLQLLFYSVGIGQISSEVPQNLSASRPQDRQFILSSKKLLLSDSGFYLCAWSARDFSYEQYFGPGTRLTVT.

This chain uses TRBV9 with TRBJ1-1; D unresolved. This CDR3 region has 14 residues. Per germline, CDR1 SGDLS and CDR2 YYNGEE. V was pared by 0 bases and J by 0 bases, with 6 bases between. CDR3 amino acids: CASSVDGVNTEAFF. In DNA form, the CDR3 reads TGTGCCAGCAGCGTAGACGGGGTGAACACTGAAGCTTTCTTT.

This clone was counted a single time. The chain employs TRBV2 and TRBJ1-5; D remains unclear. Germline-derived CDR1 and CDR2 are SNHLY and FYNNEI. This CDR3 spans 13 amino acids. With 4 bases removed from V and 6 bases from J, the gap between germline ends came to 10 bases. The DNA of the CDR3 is TGTGCCAGCAGTGTTACAGTAAGTCAGCCCCAGCATTTT. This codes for CASSVTVSQPQHF.

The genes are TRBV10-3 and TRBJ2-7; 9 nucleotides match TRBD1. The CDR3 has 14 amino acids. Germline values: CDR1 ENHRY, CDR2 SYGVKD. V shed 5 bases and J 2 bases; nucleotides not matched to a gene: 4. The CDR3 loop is CAISRTGVPYEQYF. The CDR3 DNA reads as TGTGCCATCAGTAGGACAGGGGTCCCCTACGAGCAGTACTTC.

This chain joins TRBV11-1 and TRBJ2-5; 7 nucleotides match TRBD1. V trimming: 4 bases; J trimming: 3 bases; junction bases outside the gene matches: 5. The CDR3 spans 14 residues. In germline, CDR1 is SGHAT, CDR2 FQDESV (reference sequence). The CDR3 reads CASSYRGTEETQYF. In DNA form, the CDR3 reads TGTGCCAGCAGCTATAGGGGGACAGAAGAGACCCAGTACTTC.

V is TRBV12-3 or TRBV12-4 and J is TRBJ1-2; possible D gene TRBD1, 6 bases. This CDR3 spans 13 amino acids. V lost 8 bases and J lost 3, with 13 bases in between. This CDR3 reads CASGTGRDYGYTF. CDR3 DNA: TGTGCCAGCGGTACAGGGCGGGACTATGGCTACACCTTC.

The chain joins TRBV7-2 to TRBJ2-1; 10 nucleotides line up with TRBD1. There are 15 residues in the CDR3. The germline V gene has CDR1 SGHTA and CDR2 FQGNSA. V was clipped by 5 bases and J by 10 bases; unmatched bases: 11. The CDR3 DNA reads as TGTGCCAGCAGCCCCCGGGACAGGGGCCTAATCGAGCAGTTCTTC. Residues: CASSPRDRGLIEQFF. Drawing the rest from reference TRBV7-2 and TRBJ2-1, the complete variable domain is GAGVSQSPSNKVTEKGKDVELRCDPISGHTALYWYRQSLGQGLEFLIYFQGNSAPDKSGLPSDRFSAERTGGSVSTLTIQRTQQEDSAVYLCASSPRDRGLIEQFFGPGTRLTVL.

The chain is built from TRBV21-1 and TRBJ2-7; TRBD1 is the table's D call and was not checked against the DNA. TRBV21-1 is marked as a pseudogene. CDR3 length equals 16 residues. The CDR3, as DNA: TGTGCCAGCAGCAAAGGAGGGGACAGGGTCACCTACGAGCAGTACTTC. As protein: CASSKGGDRVTYEQYF.

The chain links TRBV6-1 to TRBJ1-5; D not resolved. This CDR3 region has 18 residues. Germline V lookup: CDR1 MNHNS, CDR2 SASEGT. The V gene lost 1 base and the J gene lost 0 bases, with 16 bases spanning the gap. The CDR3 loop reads CASSEGGKPFSSNQPQHF. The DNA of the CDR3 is TGTGCCAGCAGTGAAGGAGGGAAACCCTTTTCTAGCAATCAGCCCCAGCATTTT.

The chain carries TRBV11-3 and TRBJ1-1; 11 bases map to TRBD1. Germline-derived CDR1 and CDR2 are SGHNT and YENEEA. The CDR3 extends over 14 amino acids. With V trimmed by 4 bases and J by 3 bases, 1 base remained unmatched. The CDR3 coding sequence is TGTGCCAGCAGCTCGGGACAGGGGGACACTGAAGCTTTCTTT. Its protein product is CASSSGQGDTEAFF.